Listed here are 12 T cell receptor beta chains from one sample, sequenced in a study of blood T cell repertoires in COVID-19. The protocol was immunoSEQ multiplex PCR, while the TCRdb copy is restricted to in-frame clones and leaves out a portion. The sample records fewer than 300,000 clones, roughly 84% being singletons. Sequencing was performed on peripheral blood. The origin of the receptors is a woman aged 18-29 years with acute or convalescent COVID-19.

The CDR3, as DNA: TGTGCCAGTAATAATGGACAATTCAATCAGCCCCAGCATTTT. Protein product: CASNNGQFNQPQHF. The J gene is TRBJ1-5, the V gene TRBV19, with D maybe TRBD1 (5 bases). CDR1 LNHDA and CDR2 SQIVND come from the germline V gene (reference sequence). Trimming removed 7 bases at V and 3 bases at J, with 13 bases between. The CDR3 contains 14 residues.

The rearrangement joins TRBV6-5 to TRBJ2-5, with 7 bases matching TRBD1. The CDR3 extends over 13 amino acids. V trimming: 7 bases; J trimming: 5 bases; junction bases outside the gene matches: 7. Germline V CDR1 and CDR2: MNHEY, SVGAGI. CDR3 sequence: CASINRGRETQYF. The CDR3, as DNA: TGTGCCAGCATTAACAGGGGACGTGAGACCCAGTACTTC.

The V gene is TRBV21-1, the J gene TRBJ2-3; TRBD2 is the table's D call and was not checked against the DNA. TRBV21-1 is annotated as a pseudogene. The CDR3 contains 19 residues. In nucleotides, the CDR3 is TGTGCCAGCAGCAAAAGAGCTAGCGGGAGGGCCAAACGAGGAGATACGCAGTATTTT. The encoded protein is CASSKRASGRAKRGDTQYF.

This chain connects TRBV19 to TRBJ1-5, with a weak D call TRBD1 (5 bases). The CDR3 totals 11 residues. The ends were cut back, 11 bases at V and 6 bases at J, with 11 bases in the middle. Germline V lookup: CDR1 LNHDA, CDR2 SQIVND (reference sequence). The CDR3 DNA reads TGTGCCTTTGGAGGGGTTCAGCCCCAGCATTTT. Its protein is CAFGGVQPQHF.

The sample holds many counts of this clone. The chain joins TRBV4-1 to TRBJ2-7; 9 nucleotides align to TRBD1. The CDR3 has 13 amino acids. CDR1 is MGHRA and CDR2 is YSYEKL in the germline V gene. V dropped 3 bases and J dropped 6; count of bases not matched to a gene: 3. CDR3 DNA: TGCGCCAGCAGCCACGAGACAGGGGGCGAGCAGTACTTC. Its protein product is CASSHETGGEQYF.

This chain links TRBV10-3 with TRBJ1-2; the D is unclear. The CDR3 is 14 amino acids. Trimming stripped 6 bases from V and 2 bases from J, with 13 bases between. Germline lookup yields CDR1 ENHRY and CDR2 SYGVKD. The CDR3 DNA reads TGTGCCATCAGCGAGACGGTCCCCAACTATGGCTACACCTTC. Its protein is CAISETVPNYGYTF.

The CDR3 spells CASSESGGDGYTF. CDR3 DNA sequence: TGTGCCAGCAGTGAATCAGGGGGCGATGGCTACACCTTC. This chain links TRBV25-1 with TRBJ1-2; TRBD1 matches 8 bases. Trimming cost V 1 base and J 6 bases; bases outside gene matches: 1. The CDR3 contains 13 residues. Germline V CDR1 and CDR2: MGHDK, SYGVNS.

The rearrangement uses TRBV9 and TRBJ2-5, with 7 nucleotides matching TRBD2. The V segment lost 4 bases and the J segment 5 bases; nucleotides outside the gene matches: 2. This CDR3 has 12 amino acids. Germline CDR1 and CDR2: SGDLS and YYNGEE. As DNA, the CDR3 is TGTGCCAGCAGCTTTAGCGGGGAGACCCAGTACTTC. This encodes CASSFSGETQYF.

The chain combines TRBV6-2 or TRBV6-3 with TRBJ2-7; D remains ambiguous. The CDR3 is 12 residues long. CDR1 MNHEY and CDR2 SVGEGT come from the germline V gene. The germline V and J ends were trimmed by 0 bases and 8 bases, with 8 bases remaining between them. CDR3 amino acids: CASSYSESKQYF. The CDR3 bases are TGTGCCAGCAGTTACTCGGAGTCCAAGCAGTACTTC.

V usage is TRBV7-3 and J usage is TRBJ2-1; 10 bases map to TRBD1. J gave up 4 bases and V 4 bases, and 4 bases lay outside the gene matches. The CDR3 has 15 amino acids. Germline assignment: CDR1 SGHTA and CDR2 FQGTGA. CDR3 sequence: CASSWGQGSYNEQFF. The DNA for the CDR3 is TGTGCCAGCAGCTGGGGACAGGGGTCGTACAATGAGCAGTTCTTC.

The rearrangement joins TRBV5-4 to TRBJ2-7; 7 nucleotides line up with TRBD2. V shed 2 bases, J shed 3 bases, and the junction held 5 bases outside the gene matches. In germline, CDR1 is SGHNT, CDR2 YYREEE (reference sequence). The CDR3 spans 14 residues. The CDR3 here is CASSLGTSDYEQYF. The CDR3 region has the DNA TGTGCCAGCAGCTTAGGAACTAGCGACTACGAGCAGTACTTC.

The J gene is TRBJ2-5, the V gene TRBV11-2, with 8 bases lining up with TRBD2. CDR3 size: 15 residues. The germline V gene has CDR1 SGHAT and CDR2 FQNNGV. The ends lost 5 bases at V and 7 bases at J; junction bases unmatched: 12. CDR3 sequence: CASSHSGTSVGTQYF. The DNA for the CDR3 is TGTGCCAGCAGCCATTCCGGGACTAGTGTAGGGACCCAGTACTTC.